These 5 T cell receptor beta chains originate from one sample sequenced in a study of T cell repertoires in cytomegalovirus infection. TCRdb reprocessed the reads via MiXCR and lists one record per CDR3 protein. This table holds under 150,000 distinct CDR3 sequences, roughly 25% found once. These receptors' targets are unknown. The sequenced sample was PBMCs, sequenced either directly or after in vitro stimulation (not recorded which). Receptors originate from a human donor in good health (CMV status not recorded). Some clones in this sample may be carry-over from other donors' samples.

This clonotype was recorded a few times. V is TRBV28 and J is TRBJ2-7, with D perhaps TRBD1 (6 bases). The V end lost 4 bases, the J end lost 0 bases, and 13 bases lay between the germline ends. CDR1 and CDR2 from the germline V gene are MDHEN and SYDVKM. The CDR3 spans 15 residues. In DNA, the CDR3 is TGTGCCAGCAGTTCCCCAGGGGCTGGCTCCTACGAGCAGTACTTC. It yields the protein CASSSPGAGSYEQYF. The full variable domain, its missing parts supplied by reference TRBV28 and TRBJ2-7, is DVKVTQSSRYLVKRTGEKVFLECVQDMDHENMFWYRQDPGLGLRLIYFSYDVKMKEKGDIPEGYSVSREKKERFSLILESASTNQTSMYLCASSSPGAGSYEQYFGPGTRLTVT.

The rearrangement joins TRBV7-9 to TRBJ1-1; no definite D call. CDR1 is SEHNR, CDR2 FQNEAQ, per germline (reference sequence). The CDR3 sequence is 11 residues long. V lost 7 bases, J lost 5 bases, and 8 bases lay in between. This CDR3 reads CASKYGTEAFF. In DNA form, the CDR3 reads TGTGCCAGCAAGTATGGGACTGAAGCTTTCTTT.

This clonotype has a count of ten or more. In nucleotides, the CDR3 is TGTGCCAGCAGCTTAACGACAGGAAGAAGCAATCAGCCCCAGCATTTT. Its protein is CASSLTTGRSNQPQHF. The chain has TRBV7-2 and TRBJ1-5, with D possibly being TRBD1 (6 bases). Germline values: CDR1 SGHTA, CDR2 FQGNSA. The V gene lost 2 bases and the J gene lost 1 base, with 12 bases spanning the gap. This CDR3 has 16 amino acids.

V gene TRBV15 combines with J gene TRBJ1-5; D gene ambiguous. Trimming took 4 bases from V and 6 from J, leaving 13 bases between them. CDR1 is LNHNV, CDR2 YYDKDF, per germline (reference sequence). This CDR3 comprises 14 residues. CDR3 sequence (DNA): TGTGCCACCAGCAAAGCGGACGGCGGTCAGCCCCAGCATTTT. Translating it yields CATSKADGGQPQHF. The full variable domain, rest sourced from reference TRBV15 and TRBJ1-5, is DAMVIQNPRYQVTQFGKPVTLSCSQTLNHNVMYWYQQKSSQAPKLLFHYYDKDFNNEADTPDNFQSRRPNTSFCFLDIRSPGLGDTAMYLCATSKADGGQPQHFGDGTRLSIL.

The sample holds a few counts of this clonotype. The rearrangement uses TRBV29-1 and TRBJ1-4; 11 bases are shared with TRBD1. The CDR3 has 18 amino acids. Trimming took 0 bases from V and 2 from J; bases not matched to a gene: 8. Per germline, CDR1 SQVTM and CDR2 ANQGSEA. The CDR3 loop is CSVEDAVRDRGTNEKLFF. The CDR3 region has the DNA TGCAGCGTTGAAGACGCTGTCCGGGACAGGGGGACTAATGAAAAACTGTTTTTT.